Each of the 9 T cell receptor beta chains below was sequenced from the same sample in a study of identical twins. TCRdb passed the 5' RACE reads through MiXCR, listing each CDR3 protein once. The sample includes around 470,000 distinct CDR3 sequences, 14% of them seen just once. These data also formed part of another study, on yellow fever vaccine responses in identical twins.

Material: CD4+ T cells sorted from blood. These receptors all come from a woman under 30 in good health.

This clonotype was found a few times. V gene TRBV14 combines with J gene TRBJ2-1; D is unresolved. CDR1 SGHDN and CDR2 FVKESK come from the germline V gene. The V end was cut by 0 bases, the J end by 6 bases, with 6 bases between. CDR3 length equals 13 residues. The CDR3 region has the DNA TGTGCCAGCAGCCAAGATATAATCAATGAGCAGTTCTTC. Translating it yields CASSQDIINEQFF.

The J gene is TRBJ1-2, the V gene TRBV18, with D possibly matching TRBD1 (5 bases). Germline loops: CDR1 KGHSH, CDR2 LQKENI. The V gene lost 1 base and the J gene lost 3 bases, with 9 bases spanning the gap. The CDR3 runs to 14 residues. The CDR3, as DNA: TGTGCCAGCTCACCACAGACGGGGGACTATGGCTACACCTTC. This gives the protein CASSPQTGDYGYTF.

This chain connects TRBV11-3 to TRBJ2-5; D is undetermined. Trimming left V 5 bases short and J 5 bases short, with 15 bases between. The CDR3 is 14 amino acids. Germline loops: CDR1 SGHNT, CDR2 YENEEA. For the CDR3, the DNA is TGTGCCAGCAGCCCCGGCCCAAGTGGGGAGACCCAGTACTTC. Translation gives CASSPGPSGETQYF.

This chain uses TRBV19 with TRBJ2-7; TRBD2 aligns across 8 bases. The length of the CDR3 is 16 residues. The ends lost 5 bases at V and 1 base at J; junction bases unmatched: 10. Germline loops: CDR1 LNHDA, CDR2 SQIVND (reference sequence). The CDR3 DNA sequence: TGTGCCAGTAGTTCCCAACTAGCGGACCCTTCCTACGAGCAGTACTTC. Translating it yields CASSSQLADPSYEQYF.

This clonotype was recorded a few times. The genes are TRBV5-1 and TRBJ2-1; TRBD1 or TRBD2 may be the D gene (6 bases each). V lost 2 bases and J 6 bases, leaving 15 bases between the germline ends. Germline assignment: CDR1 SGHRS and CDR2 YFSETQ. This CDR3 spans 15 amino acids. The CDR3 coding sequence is TGCGCCAGCAGCTTATGGGGGGCTTACCCCAATGAGCAGTTCTTC. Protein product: CASSLWGAYPNEQFF.

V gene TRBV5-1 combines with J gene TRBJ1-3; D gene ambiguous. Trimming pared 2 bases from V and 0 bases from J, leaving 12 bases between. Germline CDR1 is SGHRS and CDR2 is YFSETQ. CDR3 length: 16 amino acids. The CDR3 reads CASSLHSDGSGNTIYF. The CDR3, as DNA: TGCGCCAGCAGCTTACACAGCGACGGCTCTGGAAACACCATATATTTT.

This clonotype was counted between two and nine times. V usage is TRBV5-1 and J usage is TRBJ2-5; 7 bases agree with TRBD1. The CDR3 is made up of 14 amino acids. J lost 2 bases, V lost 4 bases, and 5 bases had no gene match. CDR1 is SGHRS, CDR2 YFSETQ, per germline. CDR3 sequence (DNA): TGCGCCAGCAGCCCCTGGGACAGTCAAGAGACCCAGTACTTC. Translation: CASSPWDSQETQYF.

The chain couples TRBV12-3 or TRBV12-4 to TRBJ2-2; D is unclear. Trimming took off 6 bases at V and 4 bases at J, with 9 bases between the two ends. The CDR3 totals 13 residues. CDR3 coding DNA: TGTGCCAGCAGGACCTCAGCCACCGGGGAGCTGTTTTTT. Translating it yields CASRTSATGELFF.

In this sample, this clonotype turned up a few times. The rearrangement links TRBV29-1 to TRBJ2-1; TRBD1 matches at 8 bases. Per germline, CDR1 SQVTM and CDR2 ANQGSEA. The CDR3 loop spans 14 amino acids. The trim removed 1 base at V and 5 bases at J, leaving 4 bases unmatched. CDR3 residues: CSVEGQGSNNEQFF. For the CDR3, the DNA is TGCAGCGTTGAAGGACAGGGGAGTAACAATGAGCAGTTCTTC.